Following are 16 T cell receptor beta chains from one sample sequenced in a study. TCRdb re-analysed the 5' RACE reads in MiXCR, keeping a single row per CDR3 protein. The sample shows some 5,000 distinct CDR3 sequences, about 70% of them seen only once. The sequencing sample was made of naive CD4+ T cells sorted from blood. Subset described: naive CD4+ T cells, CD4+CD45RA+CD25-. These TCRs come from a female donor with breast cancer.

J is TRBJ2-5 and V is TRBV2, with unresolved D. V dropped 3 bases and J dropped 4 bases, with 3 bases sitting between them. The germline V gene has CDR1 SNHLY and CDR2 FYNNEI. The CDR3 is 11 residues long. CDR3 residues: CASSESETQYF. The CDR3, as DNA: TGTGCCAGCAGTGAGTCAGAGACCCAGTACTTC.

The chain joins TRBV20-1 to TRBJ2-5; 9 nucleotides align to TRBD1. Looked up from germline, CDR1 is DFQATT and CDR2 is SNEGSKA (reference sequence). The CDR3 spans 15 residues. V was pared by 5 bases and J by 5 bases, with 12 bases of the junction left unmatched. CDR3 in amino acids: CSALPGTGYSETQYF. Written as DNA, the CDR3 is TGCAGTGCTTTACCCGGGACAGGGTATTCGGAGACCCAGTACTTC.

This chain uses TRBV5-1 with TRBJ1-1; D perhaps matches TRBD1 (6 bases). Looked up from germline, CDR1 is SGHRS and CDR2 is YFSETQ. Between the trimmed V and J ends, which lost 3 bases and 1 base, there was a span of 13 bases. The CDR3 covers 15 residues. CDR3: CASSSRGGTNTEAFF. The CDR3 DNA reads as TGCGCCAGCAGCTCGCGAGGGGGAACGAACACTGAAGCTTTCTTT.

The genes are TRBV7-3 and TRBJ2-2; the D is unclear. Germline V gives CDR1 SGHTA, CDR2 FQGTGA. This CDR3 spans 13 amino acids. Trimming pared 5 bases from V and 2 bases from J, leaving 6 bases between. CDR3 nucleotide sequence: TGTGCCAGCAGCCCCCGAAACACCGGGGAGCTGTTTTTT. Translated, it gives CASSPRNTGELFF.

The chain couples TRBV7-2 to TRBJ1-1, with D perhaps matching TRBD1 (6 bases). This CDR3 is 15 amino acids long. V lost 5 bases and J 5 bases, leaving 18 bases between the germline ends. Germline CDR1 SGHTA, CDR2 FQGNSA. CDR3 in DNA: TGTGCCAGCAGCCCAACCAATGGCAGGGGAACTGAAGCTTTCTTT. Its translation is CASSPTNGRGTEAFF.

CDR3 DNA sequence: TGTGCCAGCAGTTCGGACAGCCGGTTCTCCTATAATTCACCCCTCCACTTT. This encodes CASSSDSRFSYNSPLHF. The chain employs TRBV6-6 and TRBJ1-6, with D perhaps TRBD1 (6 bases). This CDR3 comprises 17 residues. The germline gives CDR1 MNHNY, CDR2 SVGAGI (reference sequence). The V end lost 4 bases, the J end lost 0 bases, and 13 bases lay between the germline ends.

The V and J genes are TRBV5-1 and TRBJ2-5, with D possibly TRBD2 on 5 matching bases. The germline V gene encodes CDR1 SGHRS and CDR2 YFSETQ. V lost 0 bases to trimming and J lost 9 bases, with 12 bases between them. The CDR3 length is 13 residues. The CDR3 here is CASSLAPPEAQYF. The CDR3 coding sequence is TGCGCCAGCAGCTTGGCCCCGCCGGAGGCCCAGTACTTC.

This chain joins TRBV5-6 and TRBJ1-2; TRBD1 is a possible D gene (5 bases). The germline V and J ends were trimmed by 3 bases and 0 bases, with 6 bases remaining between them. Germline CDR1 and CDR2: SGHDT and YYEEEE. This CDR3 contains 13 residues. CDR3 DNA: TGTGCCAGCAGCTCGGACACTAACTATGGCTACACCTTC. Encoded protein: CASSSDTNYGYTF.

This clonotype was picked up a small number of times. The chain couples TRBV7-8 to TRBJ1-1; no clear D. Germline V gene lookup returns CDR1 SGHVS and CDR2 FQNEAQ. V was trimmed by 1 base and J by 1 base, leaving 10 bases between them. CDR3 length: 15 amino acids. The CDR3 DNA is TGTGCCAGCAGCTTAGATTTGGGCAGGAACACTGAAGCTTTCTTT. Translating gives CASSLDLGRNTEAFF.

There are a few counts of this clonotype. This chain links TRBV5-1 with TRBJ1-1, with no clear D. CDR1 is SGHRS and CDR2 is YFSETQ in the germline V gene. The V end lost 3 bases, the J end lost 0 bases, and 9 bases lay between the germline ends. The CDR3 length is 14 residues. As DNA, the CDR3 is TGCGCCAGCAGCTCCAACGGGGTGAACACTGAAGCTTTCTTT. Protein: CASSSNGVNTEAFF.

The rearrangement uses TRBV7-2 and TRBJ2-1; tentative D call: TRBD1 (5 bases). CDR3 length: 16 amino acids. V lost 0 bases, J lost 6 bases, and 15 bases lay in between. CDR1 and CDR2 from the germline V gene are SGHTA and FQGNSA. CDR3 sequence (DNA): TGTGCCAGCAGCTTAGCGGGTTCCAGCAGGGCCAATGAGCAGTTCTTC. Residues: CASSLAGSSRANEQFF.

This clonotype was observed a handful of times. The rearrangement joins TRBV6-5 to TRBJ2-2, with 13 bases aligning to TRBD2. This CDR3 comprises 16 residues. The germline CDR1 and CDR2 sequences are MNHEY and SVGAGI. V lost 5 bases, J lost 5 bases, and 5 bases stayed unmatched. CDR3 bases: TGTGCCAGCAGTCGTACTAGCGGGAGGGCGACCGGGGAGCTGTTTTTT. Translating gives CASSRTSGRATGELFF.

V is TRBV6-1 and J is TRBJ1-5; D remains unclear. In germline, CDR1 is MNHNS, CDR2 SASEGT. Trimming left V 8 bases short and J 4 bases short, with 6 bases between. The CDR3 runs to 11 residues. Written as DNA, the CDR3 is TGTGCCAGCGGGCTGAATCAGCCCCAGCATTTT. It specifies CASGLNQPQHF.

V gene TRBV7-3 combines with J gene TRBJ2-1; D could derive from TRBD1 or TRBD2 (6 bases each). Germline CDR1 and CDR2: SGHTA and FQGTGA. The CDR3 contains 14 residues. Trimming removed 5 bases from V and 2 bases from J, with 10 bases in between. In DNA form, the CDR3 reads TGTGCCAGCAGCGTCGGGGGCCCCTACAATGAGCAGTTCTTC. Its protein is CASSVGGPYNEQFF. The full variable domain, in which reference TRBV7-3 and TRBJ2-1 provide the parts outside the CDR3, is GAGVSQTPSNKVTEKGKYVELRCDPISGHTALYWYRQSLGQGPEFLIYFQGTGAADDSGLPNDRFFAVRPEGSVSTLKIQRTERGDSAVYLCASSVGGPYNEQFFGPGTRLTVL.

The chain links TRBV20-1 to TRBJ1-5; perhaps TRBD1 as D (5 bases). V lost 4 bases to trimming and J lost 4 bases, with 11 bases between them. Per germline, CDR1 DFQATT and CDR2 SNEGSKA (reference sequence). The CDR3 is 13 residues long. The CDR3 is CSANTGFNQPQHF. The CDR3 DNA follows: TGCAGTGCTAATACAGGCTTTAATCAGCCCCAGCATTTT.

The chain couples TRBV15 to TRBJ2-2, with D unclear. Germline-derived CDR1 and CDR2 are LNHNV and YYDKDF (reference sequence). The CDR3 loop spans 15 amino acids. Trimming cost V 3 bases and J 4 bases, with 12 bases left between them. CDR3 nucleotides: TGTGCCACCAGCAGCAAATTTGACCCCACCGGGGAGCTGTTTTTT. It encodes CATSSKFDPTGELFF.